This T cell receptor (beta chain) was sequenced during a study of vaccination effects on CD4 cells after COVID-19. Subsequent to a culture period of about nine days, CD4+ T cells were isolated. Everyone in the study got two shots of either the BNT162b2 or mRNA-1273 vaccine. The assay was immunoSEQ multiplex PCR, and TCRdb's table has in-frame clones only and misses some. Of around 49,000 clones in the sample, approximately 77% were seen once. The CDR3 sequence is 15 residues long. Germline V gives CDR1 SGHRS, CDR2 YFSETQ. The V end lost 1 base, the J end lost 4 bases, and 13 bases lay between the germline ends. Points on this clone: The antigen is not known.

Material: CD4+ T cells from PBMCs cultured without peptide, obtained after COVID-19 vaccination. The chain couples TRBV5-1 to TRBJ2-3; D tentatively reads TRBD1 or TRBD2 (7 bases each). This receptor was taken from a human donor who received a COVID-19 vaccine. The CDR3: CASSLRSGGADTQYF. The CDR3 DNA reads TGCGCCAGCAGCTTGCGATCAGGGGGGGCAGATACGCAGTATTTT.